These 27 T cell receptor beta chains were all obtained from the same sample, sequenced in a study of Graves' ophthalmopathy and Graves' hyperthyroidism. The authors amplified TCR beta CDR3 regions from RNA transcripts. RT-PCR with HTBI primers came first, then second-round multiplex PCR. TCRdb reanalysed the multiplex PCR reads using MiXCR and keeps one entry per CDR3 protein. The sample has 350,000 to 450,000 distinct CDR3 sequences, around 19% seen once. Sequencing was done on a sample of peripheral blood. The receptors originated from a woman between 18 and 30 years old with Graves' ophthalmopathy.

This clonotype was found many times. The chain uses TRBV6-5 and TRBJ2-7; D call uncertain. In germline, CDR1 is MNHEY, CDR2 SVGAGI. Trimming removed 5 bases at V and 0 bases at J, with 11 bases between. The CDR3 consists of 14 residues. CDR3 amino acids: CASSLSDGSYEQYF. CDR3 coding DNA: TGTGCCAGCAGTCTATCGGACGGCTCCTACGAGCAGTACTTC.

The chain is built from TRBV6-2 or TRBV6-3 and TRBJ2-2; D remains ambiguous. The ends were cut back, 7 bases at V and 5 bases at J, with 11 bases in the middle. The CDR3 has 13 amino acids. CDR1 and CDR2 (germline): MNHEY, SVGEGT. The CDR3 region has the DNA TGTGCCAGCACACAAATAAGAACCGGGGAGCTGTTTTTT. Protein: CASTQIRTGELFF.

This clonotype has a count of ten or more. Given the absence of the conserved phenylalanine or tryptophan at the CDR3 end, a read error is likely. V gene TRBV10-3 combines with J gene TRBJ2-5; TRBD1 matches 7 bases. The length of the CDR3 is 15 residues. J lost 4 bases, V lost 0 bases, and 5 bases had no gene match. CDR1 and CDR2 (germline): ENHRY, SYGVKD. CDR3 in DNA: TGTGCCATCAGTGAGTCGACAGGGCCCCGAGAGACCCAGTACTCC. Its protein is CAISESTGPRETQYS.

This clonotype was picked up many times. The rearrangement uses TRBV27 and TRBJ1-2; unclear D gene. With 2 bases removed from V and 14 bases from J, the gap between germline ends came to 21 bases. The V gene's germline CDR1 is MNHEY and CDR2 SMNVEV (reference sequence). This CDR3 is built from 14 residues. The CDR3 sequence: CASSLTAQFAERTF. The CDR3 DNA follows: TGTGCCAGCAGTTTAACCGCCCAGTTCGCGGAAAGGACCTTC.

This clonotype has a count of ten or more. V usage is TRBV6-1 and J usage is TRBJ1-5; 8 positions agree with TRBD1. The germline V gene encodes CDR1 MNHNS and CDR2 SASEGT. The CDR3 is 14 amino acids. V shed 6 bases and J 9 bases; nucleotides not matched to a gene: 10. The CDR3, as DNA: TGTGCCAGCAGAGATAGGACAGGGTCCGGGCCCCAGCATTTT. Protein product: CASRDRTGSGPQHF.

Ten or more counts support this clonotype. The junction does not match germline at one end; this may be a read error. J is TRBJ1-5 and V is TRBV12-3 or TRBV12-4; D is perhaps TRBD1 (6 bases). This CDR3 is built from 15 residues. The CDR3 DNA reads as TGTGCCAGCAGGACAGAGGGGGGAGTGAATCAGCCCCAACATTTT. It codes for CASRTEGGVNQPQHF.

This clonotype came up many times. The chain employs TRBV9 and TRBJ2-7; tentatively, D is TRBD2 (6 bases). This CDR3 contains 14 residues. Germline V gene sequence: CDR1 SGDLS, CDR2 YYNGEE. Trimming cost V 4 bases and J 2 bases, with 13 bases left between them. CDR3 DNA sequence: TGTGCCAGCAGCCAATGGGACTCCACCTACGAGCAGTACTTC. Amino acid sequence: CASSQWDSTYEQYF. Combining the CDR3 with reference TRBV9 and TRBJ2-7 gives the whole variable domain DSGVTQTPKHLITATGQRVTLRCSPRSGDLSVYWYQQSLDQGLQFLIQYYNGEERAKGNILERFSAQQFPDLHSELNLSSLELGDSALYFCASSQWDSTYEQYFGPGTRLTVT.

This clonotype was recorded many times. The rearrangement links TRBV30 to TRBJ1-2; 8 bases are shared with TRBD1. This CDR3 spans 15 amino acids. Unmatched junction bases numbered 7, after V lost 1 base and J lost 3 bases. Germline CDR1 is GTSNPN and CDR2 is SVGIG (reference sequence). The CDR3 here is CAWSGTTGDHYGYTF. DNA for the CDR3: TGTGCCTGGAGTGGAACGACAGGGGATCACTATGGCTACACCTTC.

Ten or more counts support this clonotype. The chain employs TRBV6-2 or TRBV6-3 and TRBJ2-7; 8 nucleotides agree with TRBD2. The length of the CDR3 is 14 residues. The germline gives CDR1 MNHEY, CDR2 SVGEGT. J gave up 2 bases and V 2 bases, and 2 bases lay outside the gene matches. This CDR3 reads CASSYGGRPYEQYF. In DNA form, the CDR3 reads TGTGCCAGCAGTTACGGCGGGAGGCCCTACGAGCAGTACTTC.

V gene TRBV20-1 combines with J gene TRBJ1-1; 8 nucleotides align to TRBD1. The CDR3 is made up of 13 amino acids. CDR1 is DFQATT, CDR2 SNEGSKA, per germline (reference sequence). V lost 6 bases, J lost 4 bases, and 7 bases stayed unmatched. This CDR3 is CSAPGGQSTEAFF. The CDR3 nucleotides are TGCAGTGCCCCAGGGGGCCAGAGCACTGAAGCTTTCTTT.

There are a few counts of this clonotype. V and J are TRBV24-1 and TRBJ1-1; D remains ambiguous. The V gene's germline CDR1 is KGHDR and CDR2 SFDVKD. The CDR3 has 14 residues. V was pared by 12 bases and J by 4 bases, with 20 bases between. CDR3 coding DNA: TGTGCCGTCGAGAGGTTGAGGGAACGCACTGAAGCTTTCTTT. This codes for CAVERLRERTEAFF.

This clonotype was detected many times. V gene TRBV19 combines with J gene TRBJ2-7; D is unclear. Germline V gene data show CDR1 as LNHDA and CDR2 as SQIVND (reference sequence). V lost 4 bases and J 0 bases, leaving 16 bases between the germline ends. This CDR3 region has 16 residues. The CDR3 reads CASSKGLELNSYEQYF. CDR3 sequence (DNA): TGTGCCAGTAGTAAGGGCCTAGAGTTAAACTCCTACGAGCAGTACTTC.

At least ten counts were recorded for this clonotype. The V gene is TRBV6-5, the J gene TRBJ1-1, with D possibly matching TRBD1 (5 bases). Per the germline V gene, CDR1 is MNHEY and CDR2 is SVGAGI. This CDR3 has 13 amino acids. Between the trimmed V and J ends, which lost 6 bases and 2 bases, there was a span of 10 bases. CDR3 residues: CASSYTGNTEAFF. CDR3 in DNA: TGTGCCAGCAGCTATACAGGTAACACTGAAGCTTTCTTT.

This clonotype was recorded many times. The chain joins TRBV28 to TRBJ2-7; no firm D call. Trimming removed 2 bases at V and 4 bases at J, with 9 bases between. This CDR3 contains 13 residues. The V gene's germline CDR1 is MDHEN and CDR2 SYDVKM. DNA of the CDR3: TGTGCCAGCAGTTTAAGCAGGTTGTACGAGCAGTACTTC. Translated: CASSLSRLYEQYF. Variable domain in full (rest from reference TRBV28 and TRBJ2-7): DVKVTQSSRYLVKRTGEKVFLECVQDMDHENMFWYRQDPGLGLRLIYFSYDVKMKEKGDIPEGYSVSREKKERFSLILESASTNQTSMYLCASSLSRLYEQYFGPGTRLTVT.

In its sample, this clonotype was seen many times. V is TRBV18 and J is TRBJ1-1; D remains ambiguous. The CDR3 extends over 16 amino acids. Germline loops: CDR1 KGHSH, CDR2 LQKENI. Between the trimmed V and J ends, which lost 1 base and 3 bases, there was a span of 15 bases. The chain's CDR3 is CASSPQPVRGYTEAFF. The CDR3 coding sequence is TGTGCCAGCTCACCACAGCCGGTCAGAGGGTACACTGAAGCTTTCTTT.

This clonotype was picked up many times. The chain is built from TRBV6-1 and TRBJ2-6; 11 positions agree with TRBD1. The CDR3 sequence is 16 residues long. V shed 7 bases, J shed 3 bases, and the junction held 5 bases outside the gene matches. Germline V lookup: CDR1 MNHNS, CDR2 SASEGT. CDR3 loop: CASTGQGAVGANVLTF. CDR3 nucleotides: TGTGCCAGCACTGGACAGGGGGCGGTTGGGGCCAACGTCCTGACTTTC.

V usage is TRBV25-1 and J usage is TRBJ2-2, with D uncertain. Germline-derived CDR1 and CDR2 are MGHDK and SYGVNS. The CDR3 spans 15 residues. The V and J ends lost 3 bases and 0 bases respectively, with 8 bases between them. The CDR3 nucleotides are TGTGCCAGCAGTGAGCGGCGCGCGAACACCGGGGAGCTGTTTTTT. Residues: CASSERRANTGELFF.

The rearrangement joins TRBV11-2 to TRBJ1-5; unclear D gene. The CDR3 is 14 residues long. V was pared by 1 base and J by 5 bases, with 9 bases between. The V gene's germline CDR1 is SGHAT and CDR2 FQNNGV. CDR3 in amino acids: CASSLGTDDQPQHF. The CDR3 bases are TGTGCCAGCAGCTTAGGGACGGATGATCAGCCCCAGCATTTT.

Ten or more counts support this clonotype. The V and J genes are TRBV27 and TRBJ2-5; 10 nucleotides agree with TRBD1. The CDR3 extends over 15 amino acids. The V segment lost 5 bases and the J segment 5 bases; nucleotides outside the gene matches: 8. Germline-derived CDR1 and CDR2 are MNHEY and SMNVEV (reference sequence). CDR3 nucleotide sequence: TGTGCCAGCAGTCCCAAGACAGGGGGCTATGAGACCCAGTACTTC. It codes for CASSPKTGGYETQYF.

This clonotype was seen repeatedly, ten times or more. The chain is built from TRBV7-2 and TRBJ2-5; TRBD1 aligns across 8 bases. Germline values: CDR1 SGHTA, CDR2 FQGNSA. The trim removed 5 bases at V and 5 bases at J, leaving 7 bases unmatched. This CDR3 is built from 14 residues. The CDR3, as DNA: TGTGCCAGCAGCCTGGACAGGGTGATGGAGACCCAGTACTTC. Translation: CASSLDRVMETQYF.

This clonotype was counted many times. The V gene is TRBV11-2, the J gene TRBJ2-7; tentatively, D is TRBD1 (5 bases). V lost 0 bases to trimming and J lost 2 bases, with 11 bases between them. Germline V gene lookup returns CDR1 SGHAT and CDR2 FQNNGV. The CDR3 is made up of 15 amino acids. CDR3 DNA sequence: TGTGCCAGCAGCTTAGATAGGGGTGCAACCTACGAGCAGTACTTC. This translates into CASSLDRGATYEQYF.

In its sample, this clonotype was seen many times. The chain is built from TRBV7-2 and TRBJ1-2, with D possibly matching TRBD1 (5 bases). The CDR3 runs 14 residues. The V end lost 4 bases, the J end lost 8 bases, and 17 bases lay between the germline ends. Germline CDR1 and CDR2: SGHTA and FQGNSA. CDR3: CASSSPQAHIGYTF. As DNA, the CDR3 is TGTGCCAGCAGCTCCCCACAGGCCCACATCGGCTACACCTTC.

This chain links TRBV28 with TRBJ1-3; tentative D call: TRBD1 (6 bases). Trimming removed 7 bases from V and 3 bases from J, with 10 bases in between. The CDR3 length is 13 residues. In germline, CDR1 is MDHEN, CDR2 SYDVKM. The CDR3 reads CASTGQFGNTIYF. The CDR3, as DNA: TGTGCCAGCACCGGACAGTTTGGAAACACCATATATTTT.

In this sample, this clonotype turned up many times. The chain couples TRBV6-1 to TRBJ2-2, with 9 positions matching TRBD2. The CDR3 consists of 15 residues. Germline V gives CDR1 MNHNS, CDR2 SASEGT. J gave up 2 bases and V 7 bases, and 5 bases lay outside the gene matches. CDR3 sequence reads: CASIRAGGNTGELFF. The CDR3 DNA follows: TGTGCCAGCATCCGAGCGGGGGGAAACACCGGGGAGCTGTTTTTT.

V usage is TRBV6-2 or TRBV6-3 and J usage is TRBJ2-5; D unclear. Germline V gene lookup returns CDR1 MNHEY and CDR2 SVGEGT. The CDR3 contains 13 residues. The V end lost 3 bases, the J end lost 0 bases, and 5 bases lay between the germline ends. CDR3 sequence: CASSYDNQETQYF. CDR3 DNA: TGTGCCAGCAGTTATGACAACCAAGAGACCCAGTACTTC.

This clonotype was observed at least ten times. The chain uses TRBV29-1 and TRBJ2-7; D might be TRBD1 (6 bases). The germline V gene encodes CDR1 SQVTM and CDR2 ANQGSEA. The CDR3 totals 11 residues. CDR3 amino acids: CSVGGGYEQYF. CDR3 DNA sequence: TGCAGTGTAGGGGGTGGGTACGAGCAGTACTTC.

The chain employs TRBV20-1 and TRBJ1-1; D is perhaps TRBD1 (5 bases). Trimming removed 2 bases from V and 3 bases from J, with 13 bases in between. Per germline, CDR1 DFQATT and CDR2 SNEGSKA (reference sequence). The CDR3 has 14 residues. The CDR3 sequence: CSARPQGVDTEAFF. The CDR3 nucleotides read TGCAGTGCTAGACCCCAGGGTGTTGACACTGAAGCTTTCTTT.